This TCR beta chain was found in a study of T cells in Graves' hyperthyroidism and ophthalmopathy. Hyperthyroidism was newly diagnosed in patients aged 18 to 65 (duration under 2 months). The CDR3 has 15 amino acids. The germline V gene has CDR1 MGHDK and CDR2 SYGVNS. This clonotype was observed a single time. Regions amplified from RNA transcripts were the TCR beta CDR3 regions. A first-round RT-PCR of the TCR CDR3 used the HTBI primer set. In TCRdb, the multiplex PCR reads were re-called with MiXCR into one record per CDR3 protein. The sample records about 98,000 distinct CDR3 sequences, approximately 40% being singletons.

What was sequenced was peripheral blood or thyroid tissue (not recorded which). The sequence derives from a woman in her twenties or thirties with Graves' hyperthyroidism. This sequence joins TRBV25-1 and TRBJ1-3, with D unclear. The CDR3 protein is CARGTAYTPGNTIYF. The CDR3 region has the DNA TGTGCTAGAGGAACGGCGTATACCCCTGGAAACACCATATATTTT.